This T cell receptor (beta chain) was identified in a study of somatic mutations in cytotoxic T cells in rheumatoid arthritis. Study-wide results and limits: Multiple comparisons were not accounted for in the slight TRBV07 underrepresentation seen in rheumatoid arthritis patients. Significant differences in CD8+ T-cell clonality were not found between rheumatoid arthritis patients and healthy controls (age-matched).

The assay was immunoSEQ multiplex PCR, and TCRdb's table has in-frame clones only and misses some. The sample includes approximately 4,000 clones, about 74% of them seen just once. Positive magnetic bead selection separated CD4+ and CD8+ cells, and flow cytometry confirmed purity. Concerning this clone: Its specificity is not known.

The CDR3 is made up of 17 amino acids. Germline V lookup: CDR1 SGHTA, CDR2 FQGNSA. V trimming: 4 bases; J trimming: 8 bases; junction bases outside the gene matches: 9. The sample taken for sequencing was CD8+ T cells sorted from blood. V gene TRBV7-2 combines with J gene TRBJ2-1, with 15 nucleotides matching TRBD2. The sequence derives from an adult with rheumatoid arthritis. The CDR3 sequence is CASSSPWTSGRADEQFF. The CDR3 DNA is TGTGCCAGCAGCTCCCCGTGGACTAGCGGGAGGGCCGATGAGCAGTTCTTC.